This TCR beta chain was captured in a study of human T cells and chemical hapten exposure (dated by TCRdb to 2020 to 2023). Describing the broader study: For sensitization, 2% DPC in acetone was applied to an approximately 2 cm by approximately 2 cm area of upper inner arm skin. Weekly therapeutic DPC doses were additionally applied to the scalp of patients throughout the roughly 23-week study period. Patch testing was done on the upper back using Finn chambers containing 0.01% DPC, and results were scored after 6 days according to International Contact Dermatitis Research Group standards. Most of the patients in the cohort were female, and the cohort covered alopecia areata with under or over 50% scalp involvement, alopecia totalis and alopecia universalis. Blood was sampled from patients pre-sensitization (week 0) and at 2, 6 and about 24 weeks after DPC sensitization. Libraries were pooled for sequencing, and variation in per-sample TCR yields was attributed mainly to small differences in library volumes within the pool. Peripheral blood TCR repertoire changes were tracked in vivo in alopecia patients during primary and secondary sensitization to the hapten diphenylcyclopropenone (DPC). About 30 alopecia patients provided blood for TCR sequencing at one to four time points (pre-sensitization, 2, 6 and 24 weeks). Paper-wide results and their limitations: DPC sensitization did not change the number of TCRs with a frequency above 1 in 1000, and there was no evidence of changes in global repertoire structure. The number of PT1 expanded TCRs positively correlated with patch test score, significant at thresholds 8, 16 and 32 but not 4. Repeated subsampling changed both the strength of the expansion versus patch-test correlation and the threshold at which the correlation became significant. All patients had alopecia, a presumed autoimmune disease, so their immune response might differ from that of healthy individuals. Expanded TCRs formed significantly more large CDR3 similarity clusters than pre-sensitization or healthy control sets, consistent with antigen-driven responses.

Reading from cysteine to phenylalanine, the CDR3 counts 13 amino acids. Here the CDR3 DNA is all that survives: 39 bases in frame from base 1. Taken from the germline V gene (reference sequence), the CDR1 and CDR2 loops are DFQATT and SNEGSKA. The method behind the library was RACE. Sequencing used a NextSeq 500. During library preparation, unique molecular identifiers were attached to individual cDNA molecules so that TCRs could be counted in a quantitative, reproducible way. For every blood RNA sample, sequencing covered both the TCR alpha and TCR beta chains. The authors' pipeline ran thus. A median of about 100,000 TCRs per sample was observed, with a range of about 20,000 to 700,000. The Decombinator software suite was used to annotate V, J and CDR3 in the TCR reads. Every sample was subsampled to the same number of TCRs (28,000) for the PS versus PT1 abundance plots. TCRs were defined as expanded if absent before sensitization and observed at least eight times at the 2-week time point. In-frame beta chains were kept once TCRdb had trimmed the public reads at Q25 with fastp and called clones with MiXCR. Every CDR3 protein is listed once, alongside the most common genes and DNA of its rows. It is TCRdb's table, rather than the study itself, that gives the V and J calls and clone size. This sample gives 75,000 to 90,000 distinct CDR3 sequences in total; about a tenth of them show up just once. The ten largest make up 3.7% of the sample.

This clonotype occurred many times. This clone's antigen is unknown. No per-base quality is available; no much larger clone lies one base away. Taken with the paper, the label for time point translates to: patch test 3, about 24 weeks after DPC sensitization. The treatment or condition label, read with the paper, signifies: therapeutic diphenylcyclopropenone sensitization with weekly scalp DPC. Blood at each patch-test visit was drawn before the patch test was applied. Patients were eligible if aged 18 to 70, diagnosed with alopecia and judged suitable for DPC therapy, and pregnant patients were excluded. Total RNA was extracted from unfractionated whole blood that had been collected in Tempus Blood RNA tubes.

The clonotype was recovered from a woman aged 50 to 65 with alopecia areata. Some clones in this sample may be carry-over from other donors' samples. The specimen was whole blood, collected in connection with sensitization to the hapten diphenylcyclopropenone (DPC). This chain joins TRBV20-1 to TRBJ2-7; the junction holds 9 bases that match TRBD2. The base sequence is TGCAGAGCCGGACTAGCGCAGACCTACGAGCAGTACTTC. It translates as CRAGLAQTYEQYF.